The rows below give T cell receptor beta chains drawn from one sample of a study of CD8+CD57+ T cells in acquired aplastic anemia. TCRdb re-called the reads through MiXCR, storing one row per CDR3 protein. The sample shows under 200,000 distinct CDR3 sequences, over 55% of them seen only once. Source material: sorted CD4+, CD8+, or CD8+CD57+ T cells (not recorded which) from PBMCs. All receptors derive from a human donor with aplastic anemia. Each CDR3 is given without its conserved first and last residue.

V gene: TRBV7-6; J gene: TRBJ1-2; CDR3 protein: ASSPGQGVAYGYT
V gene: TRBV20-1; J gene: TRBJ1-2; CDR3 protein: SARPVYGYT
V gene: TRBV4-1; J gene: TRBJ1-4; CDR3 protein: ASSHARGYTTNEKLF
V gene: TRBV7-2; J gene: TRBJ2-1; CDR3 protein: ASSLGAGIYNEQF
V gene: TRBV20-1; J gene: TRBJ1-2; CDR3 protein: SARDRGQAPPGYT
V gene: TRBV4-1; J gene: TRBJ1-2; CDR3 protein: ASSQVGKGSYT
V gene: TRBV19; J gene: TRBJ1-5; CDR3 protein: ASSIGRNQPQH
V gene: TRBV20-1; J gene: TRBJ2-2; CDR3 protein: SAEMVGGYNTGELF
V gene: TRBV2; J gene: TRBJ1-1; CDR3 protein: ASSQQVGAEAF
V gene: TRBV20-1; J gene: TRBJ1-5; CDR3 protein: SATISNQPQH
V gene: TRBV7-3; J gene: TRBJ2-7; CDR3 protein: ASSPGLAGTNEQY
V gene: TRBV5-6; J gene: TRBJ2-7; CDR3 protein: ASRSLGYEQY
V gene: TRBV19; J gene: TRBJ1-1; CDR3 protein: ASSIGTANTEAF
V gene: TRBV10-3; J gene: TRBJ1-6; CDR3 protein: AISESTNSPLH
V gene: TRBV7-6; J gene: TRBJ2-1; CDR3 protein: ASSLRSAGGYNEQF
V gene: TRBV20-1; J gene: -; CDR3 protein: SVFGRGPSGNNEQF
V gene: TRBV20-1; J gene: TRBJ2-3; CDR3 protein: SATSGVSTDTQY
V gene: TRBV4-1; J gene: TRBJ2-7; CDR3 protein: ASSQDTDTYEQY
V gene: TRBV29-1; J gene: TRBJ1-1; CDR3 protein: SVGPGSNMNTEAF
V gene: TRBV20-1; J gene: TRBJ2-7; CDR3 protein: SALRQGGEQY
V gene: TRBV2; J gene: TRBJ2-1; CDR3 protein: ASSARPLEAEQF
V gene: TRBV19; J gene: TRBJ2-5; CDR3 protein: ASSLAGSGETQY
V gene: TRBV10-3; J gene: TRBJ1-3; CDR3 protein: AISWSSGNTIY
V gene: TRBV24-1; J gene: TRBJ1-1; CDR3 protein: ATSDLGTEAF
V gene: TRBV10-3; J gene: TRBJ1-5; CDR3 protein: AISTGLNNQPQH
V gene: TRBV7-9; J gene: TRBJ1-6; CDR3 protein: ASSSHRGPNSPLH
V gene: TRBV19; J gene: TRBJ2-7; CDR3 protein: ASRTSGTYEQY
V gene: TRBV2; J gene: TRBJ2-5; CDR3 protein: ASSLGSGLAGAGQY